This T cell receptor (beta chain) was profiled in a study of blood T cell repertoires in COVID-19 (TCRdb year 2020). Broadly, across the study: Samples covering the acute and convalescent phases of COVID-19 were provided by collaborators in the United States, Italy and Spain. The prospective study material was composed of cDNA or gDNA derived from T cells, B-cell-depleted T cells, or PBMCs. The dataset comprised deeply sampled blood TCRbeta repertoires from subjects exposed to, actively infected with, or recovered from COVID-19. A freely available public database, intended as a resource for researchers studying the immune response to SARS-CoV-2, is where the repertoires were released. Samples came from the ongoing ImmuneRACE study (first 160 participants) plus 1,254 subjects from 6 global collaborators. The sample metadata nearly always contained a de-identified subject ID, COVID-19 status, age in years and sex. HLA class I and class II types, where available, came from metadata supplied by the sample provider rather than from assay-based typing. Study-wide conclusions, independent of this receptor: How much clinical and demographic metadata was included differed by source and by participant, and the metadata was provided uncurated.

V gives up 0 bases and J gives up 2 bases, and the segment between their germline ends measures 4 bases. The CDR3 runs 13 amino acids, cysteine and phenylalanine included. Only CDR3 DNA remains: 39 bases, in frame from the first base. CDR1 and CDR2 are drawn from the germline V gene: SGHDN, FVKESK. TCRbeta CDR3 regions were amplified from genomic DNA by means of the immunoSEQ Assay, a bias-controlled multiplex PCR. Per the original workflow: Within the assay, amplification of reference gene primers was used to estimate how many nucleated cells each sample contained. Sequence reads were collapsed and filtered to measure the absolute abundance of every unique TCRbeta CDR3 rearrangement. For each sample, productive Simpson clonality was calculated as the square root of Simpson's diversity index over productive rearrangements. Here the immuneACCESS table is served through TCRdb, limited to in-frame sequences with V and J called. Missing clones are a known gap in these copies; in checked studies unresolved V genes cover under half, and the rest lacks a known reason. V, J and clone size are those of that table, while D and trimming were read from the DNA. This sample lists 85,000 to 130,000 clones; roughly 80% were detected once. The biggest ten clones account for approximately 3.5% of the sample.

Collaborating institutions collected whole blood in K2EDTA tubes following their own protocols. For TCRbeta analysis, collaborator samples were shipped as frozen whole blood, as isolated PBMCs, or as DNA extracted from either sample type. On this clone itself: The clone's antigen remains unknown. No quality values exist for individual bases; no much larger clone is one base distant.

The receptor's source is an elderly woman with active or convalescent COVID-19. The V and J genes are TRBV14 and TRBJ1-1; the D gene lacks a confident call. The sequencing sample was made of peripheral blood. CDR3 protein: CASSQELNTEAFF. The bases read TGTGCCAGCAGCCAAGAACTTAACACTGAAGCTTTCTTT.